A selection of T cell receptor beta chains follows, all from one sample in a study of early T cells in non-severe SARS-CoV-2 infection. MiXCR, applied by TCRdb to the 5' RACE reads, yields one record per CDR3 protein. The data contain fewer than 65,000 distinct CDR3 sequences, about 7.7% of them seen just once; the ten biggest clones take up over 9.5%. The source material was whole blood, sampled at baseline. The receptors here all came from an adult who was a healthcare worker with PCR-confirmed SARS-CoV-2 infection or an uninfected control (not recorded which). Each CDR3 is given with its conserved first and last residue. D genes are given only for firm matches. Rows may omit the clone size; those that give it use once, few, many or a size class.

clone_size | j_call | d_call | cdr3_length | v_call | cdr3_aa | cdr3_nt
many | TRBJ2-1 | TRBD2 | 15 | TRBV20-1 | CSARAGGSINNEQFF | TGCAGTGCTAGAGCAGGCGGGAGTATCAACAATGAGCAGTTCTTC
. | TRBJ2-7 | . | 12 | TRBV5-6 | CASSFPDYEQYF | TGTGCCAGCAGCTTTCCAGACTACGAGCAGTACTTC
few | TRBJ2-7 | TRBD2 | 15 | TRBV7-9 | CASSLSASGRREQYF | TGTGCCAGCAGCTTAAGCGCTAGCGGGAGGAGAGAGCAGTACTTC
. | TRBJ1-5 | TRBD1 | 13 | TRBV20-1 | CSAGRTGFQPQHF | TGCAGTGCCGGGAGGACAGGGTTTCAGCCCCAGCATTTT
few | TRBJ2-5 | TRBD1 | 13 | TRBV29-1 | CSVVAGGQETQYF | TGCAGCGTTGTGGCAGGGGGCCAAGAGACCCAGTACTTC
many | TRBJ2-7 | TRBD1 | 18 | TRBV4-1 | CASSQDPRSTGGKNEQYF | TGCGCCAGCAGCCAAGACCCGCGGTCGACAGGGGGTAAGAACGAGCAGTACTTC
. | TRBJ2-7 | . | 14 | TRBV7-9 | CASSTDPVSYEQYF | TGTGCCAGCAGCACAGACCCGGTCTCCTACGAGCAGTACTTC
few | TRBJ2-1 | . | 15 | TRBV6-1 | CASSGGHVGDNEQFF | TGTGCCAGCAGTGGCGGACACGTGGGGGACAATGAGCAGTTCTTC
few | TRBJ2-7 | . | 16 | TRBV11-3 | CASSLGGGRGRYEQYF | TGTGCCAGCAGCTTAGGAGGTGGCAGGGGAAGGTACGAGCAGTACTTC
few | TRBJ1-4 | . | 12 | TRBV6-5 | CATGGGNEKLFF | TGTGCCACGGGAGGGGGGAATGAAAAACTGTTTTTT
many | TRBJ2-6 | TRBD1 | 19 | TRBV28 | CASSLASGTGGLAANVLTF | TGTGCCAGCAGTTTAGCCTCCGGGACAGGGGGCCTGGCTGCCAACGTCCTGACTTTC
. | TRBJ1-5 | . | 15 | TRBV7-2 | CASSLVSGFTQPQHF | TGTGCCAGCAGCTTAGTATCGGGGTTCACGCAGCCCCAGCATTTT
few | TRBJ2-6 | . | 21 | TRBV19 | CASSQTWFGLAPAGGANVLTF | TGTGCCAGTAGCCAAACCTGGTTTGGCCTAGCGCCTGCAGGGGGGGCCAACGTCCTGACTTTC